The 10 T cell receptor delta chains in this list originate from one sample, sequenced in a study of gamma-delta T cells after stem cell transplantation. TCRdb re-called the RT-PCR reads using CATT. This sample has 2,500 to 3,000 delta-chain clones, with less than 3% found just once. Specimen: gamma-delta T cells. The origin of the receptors is a human donor. It is not recorded whose cells these are; they may come from a transplant donor.

Concerning this clone: For this DNA, TCRdb reports the protein of a much larger clone, which diverges at residue 5, most likely from a read error; the protein presented here is translated directly from the DNA. CDR3 in DNA: TGTGCCTGTGACGCCGCCGGTACTGGGGGACCAAGCTCCTGGGACACCCGACAGATGTTTTTC. The encoded protein is CACDAAGTGGPSSWDTRQMFF. This chain links TRDV2 with TRDJ3; 9 nucleotides line up with TRDD3. The V and J ends lost 3 bases and 0 bases, in that order; junction bases with no gene match: 14. Germline V gives CDR1 GEAIGNYY, CDR2 EKD. The CDR3 is 21 residues long.

This clone was seen only a few times. TCRdb lists the protein of a much larger clone for this DNA, which differs at residue 7, so this is likely a read error; the protein given here is translated from the DNA itself. The rearrangement links TRDV2 to TRDJ1, with D possibly being TRDD3 (5 bases). Trimming removed 3 bases from V and 0 bases from J, with 16 bases in between. The CDR3 contains 16 residues. Germline V lookup: CDR1 GEAIGNYY, CDR2 EKD. The CDR3 spells CACDLWESPDTDKLIF. The CDR3, as DNA: TGTGCCTGTGACCTCTGGGAGTCGCCAGACACCGATAAACTCATCTTT.

In this sample, this clone turned up a few times. The protein in TCRdb stems from a much larger clone and differs at residue 4 from this DNA's translation, likely a read error; here the protein is translated from the DNA. The V gene is TRDV2, the J gene TRDJ1, with D perhaps matching TRDD2 (5 bases). The CDR3 totals 17 residues. Germline lookup yields CDR1 GEAIGNYY and CDR2 EKD. The CDR3 sequence: CACGTLSSLTSGDKLIF. CDR3 sequence (DNA): TGTGCCTGTGGCACCCTCTCTTCCCTCACTTCGGGGGATAAACTCATCTTT.

With regard to this clone: One junction end does not reproduce the germline sequence, and a read error may be involved. V and J are TRDV2 and TRDJ1; 9 bases fit TRDD3. The CDR3 spans 18 residues. Germline V gives CDR1 GEAIGNYY, CDR2 EKD. The CDR3 region is CACDIVLGDPTYTDKLIF. The DNA for the CDR3 is TGTGCCTGTGACATCGTACTGGGGGACCCGACATACACCGACAAACTCATCTTT.

The rearrangement joins TRDV1 to TRDJ1; TRDD3 matches 9 bases. The CDR3 contains 22 residues. With 0 bases clipped from V and 0 bases from J, the junction kept 20 bases outside the gene matches. Germline V lookup: CDR1 TSWWSYY, CDR2 QGS. DNA of the CDR3: TGTGCTCTTGGGGAACTCCGCCTTCCCTCGTCCTACTGGGGGAGCGACACCGATAAACTCATCTTT. Its translation is CALGELRLPSSYWGSDTDKLIF.

This clone counts as medium-sized. This likely came from a read error, as a far larger clone is one base away. The V gene is TRDV2, the J gene TRDJ3; D not resolved. V was trimmed by 0 bases and J by 2 bases, leaving 22 bases between them. Germline loops: CDR1 GEAIGNYY, CDR2 EKD. The CDR3 runs to 21 residues. The CDR3 loop is CACDTAERGRGNPWDTRQMFF. The CDR3 DNA follows: TGTGCCTGTGACACCGCGGAGAGAGGGAGGGGTAACCCCTGGGACACCCGACAGATGTTTTTC.

This clone was seen a handful of times. TCRdb assigns this DNA the protein of a much larger clone, which departs from its translation at residue 3; this likely reflects a read error, and the protein shown comes from translating the DNA. The chain uses TRDV2 and TRDJ1, with 9 bases lining up with TRDD3. CDR1 and CDR2 from the germline V gene are GEAIGNYY and EKD. This CDR3 spans 17 amino acids. CDR3 sequence: CARDTVGDIRSTDKLIF. In DNA, the CDR3 is TGTGCCCGTGACACAGTGGGGGATATAAGGTCCACCGATAAACTCATCTTT.

This clone was found a few times. A far larger clone lies a single base away; this is likely a read error. The identical CDR3 is also encoded by other nucleotide sequences in the sample. The chain links TRDV2 to TRDJ1; perhaps D is TRDD2 or TRDD3 (5 bases each). Per the germline V gene, CDR1 is GEAIGNYY and CDR2 is EKD. This CDR3 is 22 amino acids long. The CDR3 DNA reads as TGTGCCTGTGACCCGCTTCCAAATCTGCTGGGTCGAACCCTTGGGAACACCGATAAGCTCATCTTT. It translates to CACDPLPNLLGRTLGNTDKLIF.

Worth noting for this clone: A single base separates this from a much larger clone, so it may be a read error. Other DNA sequences in the sample encode the same CDR3. J is TRDJ1 and V is TRDV2; perhaps TRDD3 as D (6 bases). With 1 base removed from V and 4 bases from J, the gap between germline ends came to 18 bases. The germline gives CDR1 GEAIGNYY, CDR2 EKD. The CDR3 sequence is 16 residues long. The CDR3 is CACDTLGTRQGDKLIF. CDR3 bases: TGTGCCTGTGACACTCTGGGGACTAGACAAGGCGATAAACTCATCTTT.

V and J are TRDV2 and TRDJ1; TRDD3 agrees at 13 bases. From germline, CDR1 is GEAIGNYY and CDR2 EKD. V lost 3 bases and J lost 0; bases outside the gene matches: 3. This CDR3 is 16 amino acids long. CDR3 nucleotide sequence: TGTGCCTGTGACTTACTGGGGGATACGTACACCGATAAACTCATCTTT. Its translation: CACDLLGDTYTDKLIF.